Listed here is a single T cell receptor beta chain. No antigen is known for it. The data were obtained in a study of neoadjuvant nivolumab and ipilimumab in lung cancer. Findings and limits, study-wide: A small number of samples were TCR sequenced. Resected tumors had greater TCR richness and clonality than uninvolved lung. Only two of four nivolumab-treated tumors gained richness and clonality by surgery. Pretherapy blood TCR richness correlated positively with resected tumor richness.

Sequenced by immunoSEQ multiplex PCR; TCRdb stores in-frame clones only, minus some. This sample has approximately 7,000 clones, with approximately 88% found just once. After removal of 6 bases from V and 8 bases from J, the junction contained 6 bases not matched to a gene. Germline values: CDR1 SNHLY, CDR2 FYNNEI. The CDR3 has 15 residues. Sequenced material: tumor tissue, taken after neoadjuvant nivolumab, alone or with ipilimumab, at or shortly before surgery. The TCR comes from an adult with non-small cell lung cancer. The chain links TRBV2 to TRBJ2-1; 14 bases fit TRBD2. The CDR3 sequence is CASRGLAGAGDEQFF. CDR3 nucleotide sequence: TGTGCCAGCAGGGGACTAGCGGGGGCAGGTGATGAGCAGTTCTTC.